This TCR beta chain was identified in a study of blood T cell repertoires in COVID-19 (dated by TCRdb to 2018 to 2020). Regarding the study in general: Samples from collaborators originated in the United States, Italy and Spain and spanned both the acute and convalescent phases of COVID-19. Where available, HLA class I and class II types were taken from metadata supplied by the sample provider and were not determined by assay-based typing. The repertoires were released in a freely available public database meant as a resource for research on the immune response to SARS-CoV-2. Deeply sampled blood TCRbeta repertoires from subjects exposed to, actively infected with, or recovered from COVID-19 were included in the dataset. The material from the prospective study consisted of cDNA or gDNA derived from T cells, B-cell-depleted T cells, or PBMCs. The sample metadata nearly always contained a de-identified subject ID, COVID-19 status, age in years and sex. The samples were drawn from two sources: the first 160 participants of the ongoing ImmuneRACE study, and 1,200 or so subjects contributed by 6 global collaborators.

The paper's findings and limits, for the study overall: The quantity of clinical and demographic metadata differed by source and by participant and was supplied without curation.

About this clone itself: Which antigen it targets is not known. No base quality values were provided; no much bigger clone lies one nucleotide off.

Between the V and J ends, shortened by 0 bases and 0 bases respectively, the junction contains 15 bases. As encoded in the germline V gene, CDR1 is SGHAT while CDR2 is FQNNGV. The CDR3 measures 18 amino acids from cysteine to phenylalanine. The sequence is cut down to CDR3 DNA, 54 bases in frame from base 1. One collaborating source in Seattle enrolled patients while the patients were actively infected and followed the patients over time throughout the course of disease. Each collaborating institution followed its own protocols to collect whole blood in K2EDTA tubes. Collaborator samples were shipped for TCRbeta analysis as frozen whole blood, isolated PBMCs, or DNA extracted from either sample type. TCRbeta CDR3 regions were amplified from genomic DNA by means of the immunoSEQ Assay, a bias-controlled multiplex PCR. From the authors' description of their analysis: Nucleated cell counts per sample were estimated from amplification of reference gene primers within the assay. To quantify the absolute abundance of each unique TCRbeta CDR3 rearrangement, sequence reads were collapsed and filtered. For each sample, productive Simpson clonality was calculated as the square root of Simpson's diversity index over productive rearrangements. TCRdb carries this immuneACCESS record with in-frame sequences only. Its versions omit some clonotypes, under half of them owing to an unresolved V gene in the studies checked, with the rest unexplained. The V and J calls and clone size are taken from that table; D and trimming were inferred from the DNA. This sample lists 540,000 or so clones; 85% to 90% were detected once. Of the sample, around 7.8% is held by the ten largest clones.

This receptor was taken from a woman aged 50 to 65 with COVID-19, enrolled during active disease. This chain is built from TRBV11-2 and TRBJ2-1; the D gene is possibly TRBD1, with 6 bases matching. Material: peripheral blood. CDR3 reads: CASSLDANRASSYNEQFF. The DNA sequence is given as TGTGCCAGCAGCTTAGATGCAAACAGGGCTAGCTCCTACAATGAGCAGTTCTTC. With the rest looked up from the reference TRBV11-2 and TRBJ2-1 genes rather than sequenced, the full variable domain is EAGVAQSPRYKIIEKRQSVAFWCNPISGHATLYWYQQILGQGPKLLIQFQNNGVVDDSQLPKDRFSAERLKGVDSTLKIQPAKLEDSAVYLCASSLDANRASSYNEQFFGPGTRLTVL.